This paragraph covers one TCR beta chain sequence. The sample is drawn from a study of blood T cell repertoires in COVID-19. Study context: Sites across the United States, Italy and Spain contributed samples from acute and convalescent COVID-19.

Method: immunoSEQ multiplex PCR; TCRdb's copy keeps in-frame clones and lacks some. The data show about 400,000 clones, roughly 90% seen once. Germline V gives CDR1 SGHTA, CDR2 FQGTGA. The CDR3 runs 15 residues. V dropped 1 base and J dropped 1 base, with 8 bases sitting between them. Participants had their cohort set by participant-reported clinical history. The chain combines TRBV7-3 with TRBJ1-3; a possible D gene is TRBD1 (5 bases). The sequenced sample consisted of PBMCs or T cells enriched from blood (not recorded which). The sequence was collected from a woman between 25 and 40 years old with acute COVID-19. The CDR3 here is CASSLMGGSGNTIYF. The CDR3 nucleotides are TGTGCCAGCAGCTTAATGGGGGGGTCTGGAAACACCATATATTTT.